This entry is about one TCR beta chain. The antigen is unknown. Unique molecular identifiers featured in how the TCRbeta library was prepared. TCRdb re-called the PCR reads with MiXCR, one entry per CDR3 protein. The sample comprises around 420,000 distinct CDR3 sequences, about 16% of which are singletons, and 25% to 30% rests with the top ten. CDR3 length: 16 amino acids. CDR1 and CDR2 from the germline V gene are SGHVS and FQNEAQ. The V end was cut by 1 base, the J end by 10 bases, with 17 bases between. This sample was taken from a study of T-cell reconstitution after alpha-beta-depleted transplantation in children. Points from the study as a whole: After transplant, high TCRbeta diversity at day 60 in some patients arose from surviving recipient T cells and thymic progenitors. Reportedly, only several hundred clones from non-depleted graft cells drove alpha-beta T-cell counts at about two months. Most T-cell counts and diversity one year after the transplant came from T cells that were newly produced.

V is TRBV7-8 and J is TRBJ1-6, with D uncertain. This clonotype was obtained from a boy less than two years old who had a stem cell transplant for Wiskott-Aldrich syndrome, so the T cells may come from the graft donor. Sequencing was performed on PBMCs, mostly from graft donor cells, taken 360 days after TCRalphabeta/CD19-depleted stem cell transplant. CDR3 DNA sequence: TGTGCCAGCAGCTTAGAAGGATTCTATTCTGGGTCACCCCTCCACTTT. This sequence encodes CASSLEGFYSGSPLHF.